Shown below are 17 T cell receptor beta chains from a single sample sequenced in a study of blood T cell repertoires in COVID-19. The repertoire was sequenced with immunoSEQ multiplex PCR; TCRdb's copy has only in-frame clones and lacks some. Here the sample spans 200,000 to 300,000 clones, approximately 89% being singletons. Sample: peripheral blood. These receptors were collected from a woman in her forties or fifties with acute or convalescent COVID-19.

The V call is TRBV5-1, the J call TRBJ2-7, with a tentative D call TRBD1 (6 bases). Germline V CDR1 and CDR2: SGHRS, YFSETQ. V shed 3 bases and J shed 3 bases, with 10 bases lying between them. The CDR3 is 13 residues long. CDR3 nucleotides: TGCGCCAGCAGCTCCCGGGACAACTACGAGCAGTACTTC. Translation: CASSSRDNYEQYF.

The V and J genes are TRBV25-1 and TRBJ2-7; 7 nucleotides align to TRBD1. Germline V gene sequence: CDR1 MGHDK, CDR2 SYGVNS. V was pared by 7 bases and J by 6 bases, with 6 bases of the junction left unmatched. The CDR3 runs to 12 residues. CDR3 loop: CASTMGDSEQYF. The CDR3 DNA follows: TGTGCCAGCACCATGGGGGACAGCGAGCAGTACTTC.

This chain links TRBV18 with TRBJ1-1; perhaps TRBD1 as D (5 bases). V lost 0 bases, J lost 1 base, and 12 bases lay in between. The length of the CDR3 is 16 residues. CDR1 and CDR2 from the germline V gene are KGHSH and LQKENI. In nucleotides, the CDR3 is TGTGCCAGCTCACCACCTACAGGTCGAGGGAACACTGAAGCTTTCTTT. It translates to CASSPPTGRGNTEAFF.

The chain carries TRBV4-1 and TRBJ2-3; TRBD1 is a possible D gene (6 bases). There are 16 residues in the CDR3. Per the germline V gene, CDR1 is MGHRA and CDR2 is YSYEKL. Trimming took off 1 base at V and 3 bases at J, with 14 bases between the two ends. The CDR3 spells CASSQVFQGRTDTQYF. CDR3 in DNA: TGCGCCAGCAGCCAAGTGTTCCAGGGGCGTACAGATACGCAGTATTTT.

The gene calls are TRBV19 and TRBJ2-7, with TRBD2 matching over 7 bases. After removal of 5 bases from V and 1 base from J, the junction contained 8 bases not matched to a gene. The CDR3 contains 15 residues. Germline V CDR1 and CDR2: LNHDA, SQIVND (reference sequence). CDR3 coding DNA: TGTGCCAGTAGTCTGTCTAGCGGTACATCCTACGAGCAGTACTTC. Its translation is CASSLSSGTSYEQYF.

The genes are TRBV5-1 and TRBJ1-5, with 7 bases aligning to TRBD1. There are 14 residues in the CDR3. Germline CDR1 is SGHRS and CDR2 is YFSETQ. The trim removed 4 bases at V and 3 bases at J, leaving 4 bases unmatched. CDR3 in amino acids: CASSTGVLNQPQHF. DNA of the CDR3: TGCGCCAGCAGCACAGGGGTCCTCAATCAGCCCCAGCATTTT.

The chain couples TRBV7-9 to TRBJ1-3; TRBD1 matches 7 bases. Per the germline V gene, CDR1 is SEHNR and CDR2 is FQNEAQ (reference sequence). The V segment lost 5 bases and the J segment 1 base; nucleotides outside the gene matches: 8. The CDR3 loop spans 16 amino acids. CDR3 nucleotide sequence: TGTGCCAGCAGCGAGCTGGGACAGACATCTGGAAACACCATATATTTT. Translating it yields CASSELGQTSGNTIYF.

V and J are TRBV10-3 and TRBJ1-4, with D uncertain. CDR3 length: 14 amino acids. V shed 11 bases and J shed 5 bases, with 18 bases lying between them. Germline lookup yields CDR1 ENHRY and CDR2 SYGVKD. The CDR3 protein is CASSAEGANEKLFF. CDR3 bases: TGTGCCTCCTCAGCAGAGGGAGCGAATGAAAAACTGTTTTTT.

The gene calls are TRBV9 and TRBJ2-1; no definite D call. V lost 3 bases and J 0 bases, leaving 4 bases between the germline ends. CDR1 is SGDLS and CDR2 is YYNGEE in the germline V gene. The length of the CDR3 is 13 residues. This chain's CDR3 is CASSGSSYNEQFF. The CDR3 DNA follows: TGTGCCAGCAGCGGGAGCTCCTACAATGAGCAGTTCTTC.

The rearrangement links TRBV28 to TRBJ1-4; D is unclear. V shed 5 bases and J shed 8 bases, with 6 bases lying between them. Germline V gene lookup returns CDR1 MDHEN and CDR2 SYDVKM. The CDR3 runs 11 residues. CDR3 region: CASSLSEKLFF. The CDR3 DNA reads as TGTGCCAGCAGTCTGAGCGAAAAACTGTTTTTT.

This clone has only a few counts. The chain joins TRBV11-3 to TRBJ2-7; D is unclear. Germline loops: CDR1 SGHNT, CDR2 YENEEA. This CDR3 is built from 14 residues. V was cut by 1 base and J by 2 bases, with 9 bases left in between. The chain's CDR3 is CASSLGPSPYEQYF. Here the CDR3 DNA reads TGTGCCAGCAGCTTAGGGCCCAGTCCCTACGAGCAGTACTTC. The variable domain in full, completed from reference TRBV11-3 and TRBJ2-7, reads EAGVVQSPRYKIIEKKQPVAFWCNPISGHNTLYWYLQNLGQGPELLIRYENEEAVDDSQLPKDRFSAERLKGVDSTLKIQPAELGDSAVYLCASSLGPSPYEQYFGPGTRLTVT.

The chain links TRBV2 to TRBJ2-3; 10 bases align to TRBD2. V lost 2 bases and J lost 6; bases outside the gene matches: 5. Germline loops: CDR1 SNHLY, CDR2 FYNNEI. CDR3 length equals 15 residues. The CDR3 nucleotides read TGTGCCAGCAGTGAACAGCGGGAGGGCCTGGATACGCAGTATTTT. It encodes CASSEQREGLDTQYF.

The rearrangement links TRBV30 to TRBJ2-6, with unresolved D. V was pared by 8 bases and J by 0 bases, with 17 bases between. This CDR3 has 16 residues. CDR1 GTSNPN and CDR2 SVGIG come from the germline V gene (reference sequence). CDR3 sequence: CAHLTLPYSGANVLTF. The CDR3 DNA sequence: TGTGCCCATCTAACCTTACCCTACTCTGGGGCCAACGTCCTGACTTTC.

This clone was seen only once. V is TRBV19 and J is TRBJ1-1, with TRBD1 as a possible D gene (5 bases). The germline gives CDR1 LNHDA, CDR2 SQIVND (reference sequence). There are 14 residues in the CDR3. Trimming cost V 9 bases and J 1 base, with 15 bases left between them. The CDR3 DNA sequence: TGTGCCAGCCACATGGGGCAGCGGAACACTGAAGCTTTCTTT. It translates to CASHMGQRNTEAFF.

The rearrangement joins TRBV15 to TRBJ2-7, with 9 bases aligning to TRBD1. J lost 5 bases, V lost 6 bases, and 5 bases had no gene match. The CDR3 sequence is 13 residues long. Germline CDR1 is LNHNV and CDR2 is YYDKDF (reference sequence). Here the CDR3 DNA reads TGTGCCACCAGATACAGGGGGCAGAACGAGCAGTACTTC. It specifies CATRYRGQNEQYF. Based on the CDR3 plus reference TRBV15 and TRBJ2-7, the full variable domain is DAMVIQNPRYQVTQFGKPVTLSCSQTLNHNVMYWYQQKSSQAPKLLFHYYDKDFNNEADTPDNFQSRRPNTSFCFLDIRSPGLGDTAMYLCATRYRGQNEQYFGPGTRLTVT.

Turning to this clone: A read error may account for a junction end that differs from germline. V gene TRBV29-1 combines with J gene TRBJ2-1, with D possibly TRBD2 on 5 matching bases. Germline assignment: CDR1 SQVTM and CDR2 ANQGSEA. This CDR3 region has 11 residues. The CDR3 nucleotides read TGTCGGGGAAGCTCCTACAATGAGCAGTTCTTC. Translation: CRGSSYNEQFF.

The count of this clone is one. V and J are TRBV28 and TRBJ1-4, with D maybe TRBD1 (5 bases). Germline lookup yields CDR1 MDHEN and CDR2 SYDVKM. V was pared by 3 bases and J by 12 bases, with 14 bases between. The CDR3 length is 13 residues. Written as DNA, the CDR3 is TGTGCCAGCAGTTTCTCGGACATCTGGGAACTGTTTTTT. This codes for CASSFSDIWELFF. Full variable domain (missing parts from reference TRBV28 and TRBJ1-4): DVKVTQSSRYLVKRTGEKVFLECVQDMDHENMFWYRQDPGLGLRLIYFSYDVKMKEKGDIPEGYSVSREKKERFSLILESASTNQTSMYLCASSFSDIWELFFGSGTQLSVL.